One and the same sample provided the 5 T cell receptor beta chains below, sequenced in a study of blood T cell repertoires in COVID-19. Profiled with immunoSEQ multiplex PCR; TCRdb holds only in-frame clones, not every one. The sample records about 80,000 clones, about 88% being singletons. The source material was peripheral blood. The receptors originated from an older man with active or convalescent COVID-19.

This chain connects TRBV5-4 to TRBJ2-7; 7 positions match TRBD2. The V and J ends lost 4 bases and 7 bases, in that order; junction bases with no gene match: 14. The CDR3 runs to 15 residues. The germline gives CDR1 SGHNT, CDR2 YYREEE (reference sequence). In DNA, the CDR3 is TGTGCCAGCAGCGCGGTCCCGGCGGCAGCGGGGGAGCAGTACTTC. It is translated as CASSAVPAAAGEQYF.

This chain uses TRBV5-4 with TRBJ2-7; 8 bases agree with TRBD2. Unmatched junction bases numbered 8, after V lost 3 bases and J lost 12 bases. Per the germline V gene, CDR1 is SGHNT and CDR2 is YYREEE (reference sequence). The CDR3 runs 12 residues. In DNA form, the CDR3 reads TGTGCCAGCAGCTGGGTAGCGGGGTCCTTGTACTTC. This codes for CASSWVAGSLYF.

This chain connects TRBV19 to TRBJ2-3, with TRBD1 identical over 7 bases. After removal of 7 bases from V and 0 bases from J, the junction contained 7 bases not matched to a gene. The CDR3 runs to 15 residues. CDR1 LNHDA and CDR2 SQIVND come from the germline V gene (reference sequence). In DNA, the CDR3 is TGTGCCAGTACACAGGGGACGACTAGCACAGATACGCAGTATTTT. It specifies CASTQGTTSTDTQYF.

The rearrangement links TRBV6-5 to TRBJ1-5; possibly TRBD1 for D (6 bases). Germline V lookup: CDR1 MNHEY, CDR2 SVGAGI. CDR3 size: 14 residues. Trimming removed 6 bases at V and 3 bases at J, with 12 bases between. CDR3 nucleotides: TGTGCCAGCAGCATCGGGACAAACAATCAGCCCCAGCATTTT. It is translated as CASSIGTNNQPQHF.

V and J are TRBV4-1 and TRBJ1-2; TRBD1 is a possible D gene (6 bases). The V gene's germline CDR1 is MGHRA and CDR2 YSYEKL. Trimming left V 3 bases short and J 3 bases short, with 14 bases between. The CDR3 has 15 amino acids. This chain's CDR3 is CASSQTGQGHYGYTF. The DNA of the CDR3 is TGCGCCAGCAGCCAGACGGGGCAGGGGCACTATGGCTACACCTTC.